This T cell receptor beta chain stems from a study of OX40 agonist ivuxolimab in advanced cancers. Study-level information: In this trial design, patients received ivuxolimab intravenously at 0.01 to 10 mg/kg every 2 weeks. Dose-escalation patients suffered from hepatocellular carcinoma, melanoma, renal cell or head and neck cancer. Findings and limits, study-wide: Several nonresponders also turned out to have low normalized T-cell clonal expansion. More expanded clones were seen, on average, in CD8+ T cells than in CD4+.

Sequencing was performed with immunoSEQ multiplex PCR; in TCRdb, only in-frame clones are kept and a portion is missing. The table records about 85,000 clones, approximately 86% of them present only once. As for this clone: Antigen specificity is unknown.

The material sequenced was CD4+ or CD8+ T cells sorted from blood, taken in a trial of the OX40 agonist ivuxolimab. This sequence originates from an adult with an advanced solid tumor such as melanoma, head and neck, liver or kidney cancer.

CDR3 residues: CASRPGQANEKLFF. The CDR3 coding sequence is TGTGCCAGCAGGCCGGGACAAGCGAATGAAAAACTGTTTTTT. The rearrangement uses TRBV6-5 and TRBJ1-4, with D tentatively TRBD1 (6 bases). The CDR3 is 14 residues long. Per germline, CDR1 MNHEY and CDR2 SVGAGI. V lost 6 bases, J lost 5 bases, and 13 bases lay in between.